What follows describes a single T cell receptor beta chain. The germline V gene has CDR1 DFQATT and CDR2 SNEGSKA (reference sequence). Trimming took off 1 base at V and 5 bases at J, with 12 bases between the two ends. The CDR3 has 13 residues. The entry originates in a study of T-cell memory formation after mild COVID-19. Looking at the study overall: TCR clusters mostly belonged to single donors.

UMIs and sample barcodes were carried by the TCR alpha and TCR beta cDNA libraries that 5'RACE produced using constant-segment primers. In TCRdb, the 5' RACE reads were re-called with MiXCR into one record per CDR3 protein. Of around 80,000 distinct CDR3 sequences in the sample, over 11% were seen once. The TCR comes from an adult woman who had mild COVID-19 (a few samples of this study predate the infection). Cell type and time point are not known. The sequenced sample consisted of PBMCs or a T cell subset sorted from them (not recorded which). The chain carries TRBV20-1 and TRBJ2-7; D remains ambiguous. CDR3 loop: CSARGVDVNEQYF. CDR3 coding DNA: TGCAGTGCTAGAGGGGTGGACGTAAACGAGCAGTACTTC.